This T cell receptor beta chain was retrieved from a study of blood T cell repertoires in COVID-19. TCRdb keeps only in-frame clones here, not all; method: immunoSEQ multiplex PCR. The sample lists about 140,000 clones, around 89% occurring once. V lost 5 bases and J 2 bases, leaving 13 bases between the germline ends. This CDR3 comprises 14 residues. The germline CDR1 and CDR2 sequences are SEHNR and FQNEAQ (reference sequence). The clonotype was recovered from a man between 60 and 75 years old with active or convalescent COVID-19. The material sequenced was peripheral blood. The chain carries TRBV7-9 and TRBJ2-7; D may be TRBD1 (6 bases). Here the CDR3 reads CASSRRQATYEQYF. CDR3 nucleotides: TGTGCCAGCAGCAGACGACAGGCAACCTACGAGCAGTACTTC.